This passage covers 25 T cell receptor beta chains from one sample sequenced in a study of cytomegalovirus exposure and HLA in healthy donors. Primers: 60 Vbeta forward and 13 Jbeta reverse. TCRdb's table, derived via immunoSEQ multiplex PCR, lists solely in-frame clones and lacks some. This table has about 220,000 clones, 60% to 80% appearing once. The sequenced sample consisted of PBMCs. Source of these receptors: a woman younger than 45 in good health and CMV-seronegative.

The table lists this clone with a count of one. The chain couples TRBV27 to TRBJ1-1; D uncertain. Germline CDR1 is MNHEY and CDR2 is SMNVEV (reference sequence). V was pared by 1 base and J by 1 base, with 4 bases between. The CDR3 runs 13 residues. CDR3 protein: CASSLYKNTEAFF. The CDR3 nucleotides read TGTGCCAGCAGTTTATACAAGAACACTGAAGCTTTCTTT.

The chain recombines TRBV29-1 with TRBJ2-1; 7 bases are shared with TRBD2. V gave up 4 bases and J gave up 7 bases; unmatched junction bases: 10. The CDR3 consists of 14 residues. In germline, CDR1 is SQVTM, CDR2 ANQGSEA. CDR3 in amino acids: CSVGWPGRGNEQFF. DNA for the CDR3: TGCAGCGTTGGATGGCCAGGGAGGGGAAATGAGCAGTTCTTC.

The chain employs TRBV6-1 and TRBJ2-2, with 12 bases identical to TRBD2. Germline V gene data show CDR1 as MNHNS and CDR2 as SASEGT. V gave up 4 bases and J gave up 7 bases; unmatched junction bases: 7. This CDR3 is 16 amino acids long. The CDR3, as DNA: TGTGCCAGCAGTGCCAGACTAGCGGGAGAGGGCGGGGAGCTGTTTTTT. It is translated as CASSARLAGEGGELFF.

This clone was detected a few times. The chain recombines TRBV2 with TRBJ2-3; D is unclear. The length of the CDR3 is 17 residues. V was shortened by 3 bases and J by 7 bases, with 23 bases between the two germline ends. From germline, CDR1 is SNHLY and CDR2 FYNNEI. In DNA, the CDR3 is TGTGCCAGCAGTGAGTCCCTCCCTAGTAAATATAAAAATACGCAGTATTTT. It encodes CASSESLPSKYKNTQYF.

The chain links TRBV9 to TRBJ2-1; 7 nucleotides agree with TRBD1. This CDR3 is built from 16 residues. Germline-derived CDR1 and CDR2 are SGDLS and YYNGEE. V lost 0 bases to trimming and J lost 8 bases; unmatched junction nucleotides: 11. CDR3 sequence (DNA): TGTGCCAGCAGCGTAGAAGGGGCAGGGGGTTTGTATGAGCAGTTCTTC. Translating gives CASSVEGAGGLYEQFF.

J is TRBJ2-3 and V is TRBV7-3, with a tentative D call TRBD2 (5 bases). The CDR3 contains 14 residues. V dropped 4 bases and J dropped 0 bases, with 8 bases sitting between them. The germline CDR1 and CDR2 sequences are SGHTA and FQGTGA. For the CDR3, the DNA is TGTGCCAGCAGCTCCGGGGTGAGCACAGATACGCAGTATTTT. It translates to CASSSGVSTDTQYF.

The CDR3, as DNA: TGTGCCAGCAGCTTAGGGGACTACCAAGAGACCCAGTACTTC. It translates to CASSLGDYQETQYF. The rearrangement uses TRBV11-3 and TRBJ2-5; D is perhaps TRBD2 (6 bases). This CDR3 has 14 residues. V was cut by 1 base and J by 0 bases, with 6 bases left in between. Looked up from germline, CDR1 is SGHNT and CDR2 is YENEEA.

The J gene is TRBJ1-1, the V gene TRBV5-8; D ambiguous. This CDR3 comprises 14 residues. Deletions cut 2 bases from V and 1 base from J, with 9 bases between. Per the germline V gene, CDR1 is SGHTS and CDR2 is YDEGEE. CDR3 in DNA: TGTGCCAGCAGCTTAGCACAGTCGAACACTGAAGCTTTCTTT. Amino acids: CASSLAQSNTEAFF.

V gene TRBV6-1 combines with J gene TRBJ2-7; D perhaps matches TRBD1 (5 bases). From germline, CDR1 is MNHNS and CDR2 SASEGT. This CDR3 is 13 amino acids long. Trimming took off 6 bases at V and 4 bases at J, with 13 bases between the two ends. CDR3 in DNA: TGTGCCAGCAGGGCCGCGACAGCTTACGAGCAGTACTTC. It specifies CASRAATAYEQYF.

The rearrangement joins TRBV5-1 to TRBJ2-3, with TRBD2 as a possible D gene (5 bases). This CDR3 is 13 amino acids long. CDR1 is SGHRS and CDR2 is YFSETQ in the germline V gene. The V end lost 4 bases, the J end lost 5 bases, and 11 bases lay between the germline ends. CDR3 coding DNA: TGCGCCAGCAGCCTTATAGCGAGAGATACGCAGTATTTT. It specifies CASSLIARDTQYF. The complete variable domain, with remaining parts taken from reference TRBV5-1 and TRBJ2-3, reads KAGVTQTPRYLIKTRGQQVTLSCSPISGHRSVSWYQQTPGQGLQFLFEYFSETQRNKGNFPGRFSGRQFSNSRSEMNVSTLELGDSALYLCASSLIARDTQYFGPGTRLTVL.

The chain links TRBV2 to TRBJ1-5; 7 nucleotides align to TRBD1. Losses at the gene ends were 8 bases for V and 4 bases for J; bases not matched to a gene: 8. Germline V gene data show CDR1 as SNHLY and CDR2 as FYNNEI. The CDR3 is 14 residues long. For the CDR3, the DNA is TGTGCCAGCTCTGACAGGGTAATTAATCAGCCCCAGCATTTT. Its protein is CASSDRVINQPQHF.

The chain carries TRBV11-2 and TRBJ2-1; 7 bases align to TRBD2. The junction had 3 bases not matched to a gene; V was cut back by 1 base and J by 6 bases. Per the germline V gene, CDR1 is SGHAT and CDR2 is FQNNGV. CDR3 length: 14 residues. Here the CDR3 DNA reads TGTGCCAGCAGCTTAGGGGACTATTTCAATGAGCAGTTCTTC. Translation gives CASSLGDYFNEQFF.

This clone occurred once. The chain joins TRBV7-2 to TRBJ1-2; possible D gene TRBD1, 6 bases. CDR3 length: 14 residues. Germline values: CDR1 SGHTA, CDR2 FQGNSA. With 1 base removed from V and 5 bases from J, the gap between germline ends came to 11 bases. In DNA form, the CDR3 reads TGTGCCAGCAGCTTAGAACGGCAGGGGTATGGCTACACCTTC. Amino acid sequence: CASSLERQGYGYTF. Supplemented by reference TRBV7-2 and TRBJ1-2, the full variable domain reads GAGVSQSPSNKVTEKGKDVELRCDPISGHTALYWYRQSLGQGLEFLIYFQGNSAPDKSGLPSDRFSAERTGGSVSTLTIQRTQQEDSAVYLCASSLERQGYGYTFGSGTRLTVV.

The chain recombines TRBV7-3 with TRBJ2-1; D remains ambiguous. CDR3 length: 15 residues. V was shortened by 2 bases and J by 3 bases, with 11 bases between the two germline ends. Germline V CDR1 and CDR2: SGHTA, FQGTGA. CDR3 region: CASSLAATLYNEQFF. CDR3 DNA: TGTGCCAGCAGCTTAGCGGCTACGCTCTACAATGAGCAGTTCTTC.

V usage is TRBV29-1 and J usage is TRBJ1-2, with D unclear. Germline V gives CDR1 SQVTM, CDR2 ANQGSEA. V lost 0 bases and J 4 bases, leaving 12 bases between the germline ends. The CDR3 is 14 residues long. CDR3 DNA sequence: TGCAGCGTTGAAGAAAGGGAGATGTTCTATGGCTACACCTTC. This encodes CSVEEREMFYGYTF.

The gene calls are TRBV5-4 and TRBJ2-1; 7 nucleotides match TRBD2. Germline assignment: CDR1 SGHNT and CDR2 YYREEE (reference sequence). The V gene end was trimmed by 4 bases and the J gene end by 2 bases; junction bases not matched to a gene: 9. CDR3 size: 16 residues. CDR3 in amino acids: CASSRAGVVAYNEQFF. CDR3 in DNA: TGTGCCAGCAGCCGGGCGGGGGTTGTCGCCTACAATGAGCAGTTCTTC.

This chain uses TRBV14 with TRBJ2-5; TRBD2 matches at 8 bases. Germline V lookup: CDR1 SGHDN, CDR2 FVKESK. This CDR3 has 15 residues. With 0 bases clipped from V and 9 bases from J, the junction kept 9 bases outside the gene matches. DNA of the CDR3: TGTGCCAGCAGCCAAGATTGGGCAGGGCGGGAGGCCCAGTACTTC. Translated, it gives CASSQDWAGREAQYF.

The V call is TRBV7-3, the J call TRBJ2-5; no clear D. The germline V gene has CDR1 SGHTA and CDR2 FQGTGA. With 5 bases removed from V and 5 bases from J, the gap between germline ends came to 18 bases. The CDR3 covers 15 residues. CDR3 nucleotides: TGTGCCAGCAGCGATCTCGTTAAAACATGGGAGACCCAGTACTTC. Residues: CASSDLVKTWETQYF.

The chain combines TRBV19 with TRBJ2-4; weak D call: TRBD1 (5 bases). The germline V gene has CDR1 LNHDA and CDR2 SQIVND (reference sequence). There are 15 residues in the CDR3. V lost 3 bases, J lost 1 base, and 10 bases lay in between. The CDR3 loop is CASSIGQGAKNIQYF. CDR3 DNA sequence: TGTGCCAGTAGTATCGGGCAGGGTGCCAAAAACATTCAGTACTTC.

The J gene is TRBJ1-2, the V gene TRBV10-3; D unclear. CDR3 length: 13 residues. Germline lookup yields CDR1 ENHRY and CDR2 SYGVKD. The ends were cut back, 8 bases at V and 3 bases at J, with 13 bases in the middle. This chain's CDR3 is CAIENPPHYGYTF. Written as DNA, the CDR3 is TGTGCCATCGAGAACCCTCCCCACTATGGCTACACCTTC.

This clone was picked up one time. The V and J genes are TRBV6-6 and TRBJ2-7, with D possibly TRBD2 on 5 matching bases. V lost 5 bases, J lost 2 bases, and 16 bases lay in between. The CDR3 length is 15 residues. Looked up from germline, CDR1 is MNHNY and CDR2 is SVGAGI (reference sequence). CDR3 sequence (DNA): TGTGCCAGCAGTGATACTCGGACGGGAACCTACGAGCAGTACTTC. It encodes CASSDTRTGTYEQYF.

This clone has just one count. The chain uses TRBV6-5 and TRBJ1-2; no clear D gene. Trimming shortened V by 6 bases and J by 8 bases, and 16 bases separated the two germline ends. Per the germline V gene, CDR1 is MNHEY and CDR2 is SVGAGI. The CDR3 consists of 13 residues. The CDR3 DNA is TGTGCCAGCAGGTTAGACATCTCCAGGGGCTACACCTTC. This translates into CASRLDISRGYTF.

This clone was recorded a few times. The genes are TRBV2 and TRBJ2-6, with D possibly being TRBD2 (5 bases). V was shortened by 4 bases and J by 4 bases, with 5 bases between the two germline ends. CDR1 and CDR2 from the germline V gene are SNHLY and FYNNEI. This CDR3 region has 13 residues. The CDR3 here is CASSGEGANVLTF. In DNA, the CDR3 is TGTGCCAGCAGTGGGGAGGGGGCCAACGTCCTGACTTTC.

This clone was observed a few times. V usage is TRBV5-4 and J usage is TRBJ1-6; 7 nucleotides line up with TRBD1. Germline loops: CDR1 SGHNT, CDR2 YYREEE (reference sequence). The V and J ends lost 4 bases and 10 bases, in that order; junction bases with no gene match: 17. The CDR3 extends over 17 amino acids. Written as DNA, the CDR3 is TGTGCCAGCAGCCCCGCGTATTTTCAGGGGGTGAGCTCACCCCTCCACTTT. This sequence encodes CASSPAYFQGVSSPLHF.

The CDR3 here is CASSAGVGEAFF. The CDR3 nucleotides read TGTGCCAGCTCTGCGGGTGTCGGTGAAGCTTTCTTT. The chain has TRBV6-5 and TRBJ1-1; D is uncertain. Germline-derived CDR1 and CDR2 are MNHEY and SVGAGI. V lost 8 bases, J lost 7 bases, and 14 bases lay in between. CDR3 length: 12 residues.